The 11 T cell receptor beta chains listed next were all sequenced from one sample in a study of early T cells in non-severe SARS-CoV-2 infection. One entry per CDR3 protein, called by TCRdb with MiXCR from the 5' RACE reads. The sample holds over 95,000 distinct CDR3 sequences, approximately 17% seen once. The source material was whole blood. The receptors shown here come from an adult who was a healthcare worker with PCR-confirmed SARS-CoV-2 infection or an uninfected control (not recorded which).

This clonotype was picked up a small number of times. This chain uses TRBV28 with TRBJ2-7, with D possibly TRBD2 on 5 matching bases. V was clipped by 6 bases and J by 4 bases, with 13 bases between them. The CDR3 runs 13 residues. CDR1 is MDHEN and CDR2 is SYDVKM in the germline V gene. CDR3 nucleotides: TGTGCCAGCAGCCCTCCTAGGACTTACGAGCAGTACTTC. Amino acids: CASSPPRTYEQYF. Looking up the rest from reference TRBV28 and TRBJ2-7 gives the full variable domain: DVKVTQSSRYLVKRTGEKVFLECVQDMDHENMFWYRQDPGLGLRLIYFSYDVKMKEKGDIPEGYSVSREKKERFSLILESASTNQTSMYLCASSPPRTYEQYFGPGTRLTVT.

The table lists this clonotype with many counts. The J gene is TRBJ1-2, the V gene TRBV29-1, with a tentative D call TRBD1 (5 bases). Trimming left V 5 bases short and J 8 bases short, with 15 bases between. CDR1 and CDR2 from the germline V gene are SQVTM and ANQGSEA. This CDR3 comprises 12 residues. The CDR3 DNA sequence: TGCAGCGTTTCTGTCGGGGGTGTAGGCTACACCTTC. Its protein product is CSVSVGGVGYTF.

This clonotype was counted between two and nine times. The CDR3 loop is CASSLAPAGLGPRDTEAFF. CDR3 DNA sequence: TGTGCCAGCAGCTTAGCCCCAGCAGGGCTGGGACCTAGGGACACTGAAGCTTTCTTT. The genes are TRBV7-6 and TRBJ1-1, with D possibly being TRBD1 (5 bases). Germline-derived CDR1 and CDR2 are SGHVS and FNYEAQ. The V and J ends lost 0 bases and 3 bases respectively, with 23 bases between them. This CDR3 is built from 19 residues.

The sample holds a few counts of this clonotype. The rearrangement uses TRBV27 and TRBJ1-2; TRBD1 aligns across 8 bases. J lost 6 bases, V lost 8 bases, and 8 bases had no gene match. The CDR3 loop spans 13 amino acids. Germline V gene lookup returns CDR1 MNHEY and CDR2 SMNVEV (reference sequence). The DNA for the CDR3 is TGTGCCAGCGGGTTACAGGGGGTGGATGGCTACACCTTC. Translated, it gives CASGLQGVDGYTF.

In this sample, this clonotype turned up a few times. The chain combines TRBV28 with TRBJ1-6, with TRBD1 identical over 7 bases. V dropped 8 bases and J dropped 7; count of bases not matched to a gene: 11. This CDR3 spans 15 amino acids. Germline CDR1 MDHEN, CDR2 SYDVKM. CDR3 DNA: TGTGCCAGCTTCCCGCGGGACAGCACAAATTCACCCCTCCACTTT. The encoded protein is CASFPRDSTNSPLHF.

DNA of the CDR3: TGTGCCAGCAGCCAGGACCTTAGCGGGCCCTCCTACGAGCAGTACTTC. Its translation is CASSQDLSGPSYEQYF. The rearrangement uses TRBV3-1 and TRBJ2-7; 7 bases align to TRBD2. The V gene end was trimmed by 3 bases and the J gene end by 0 bases; junction bases not matched to a gene: 8. Germline V gene lookup returns CDR1 LGHDT and CDR2 YNNKEL (reference sequence). CDR3 size: 16 residues.

This clonotype was counted a few times. The chain links TRBV2 to TRBJ2-7, with D perhaps matching TRBD2 (6 bases). Germline V gene lookup returns CDR1 SNHLY and CDR2 FYNNEI. CDR3 length: 15 residues. Trimming stripped 7 bases from V and 2 bases from J, with 18 bases between. The CDR3 DNA sequence: TGTGCCAGCACCCGACTTGCGGGGCTACCCTACGAGCAGTACTTC. It translates to CASTRLAGLPYEQYF.

This chain joins TRBV29-1 and TRBJ2-7, with D hard to call. In germline, CDR1 is SQVTM, CDR2 ANQGSEA. The CDR3 is 13 amino acids. With 5 bases removed from V and 6 bases from J, the gap between germline ends came to 17 bases. CDR3 nucleotide sequence: TGCAGCGTTATAGGTGTAACCCCCCGCGAGCAGTACTTC. Encoded protein: CSVIGVTPREQYF.

The chain links TRBV9 to TRBJ2-2; 10 nucleotides match TRBD1. After removal of 4 bases from V and 5 bases from J, the junction contained 8 bases not matched to a gene. Germline V gene sequence: CDR1 SGDLS, CDR2 YYNGEE. The CDR3 is 16 residues long. The DNA for the CDR3 is TGTGCCAGCAGCCCCCGGACAGGGGGTACGACCGGGGAGCTGTTTTTT. Amino acids: CASSPRTGGTTGELFF.

Only a few counts were recorded for this clonotype. This chain links TRBV27 with TRBJ2-1; 7 bases fit TRBD2. J was trimmed by 7 bases and V by 2 bases; bases with no gene match: 8. This CDR3 comprises 15 residues. Germline V CDR1 and CDR2: MNHEY, SMNVEV (reference sequence). The CDR3 coding sequence is TGTGCCAGCAGTTTAGTTCGGGAGGTGGAAAATGAGCAGTTCTTC. It codes for CASSLVREVENEQFF.

V and J are TRBV6-6 and TRBJ2-7; 11 bases are a match to TRBD2. Germline trimming cut 0 bases from V and 7 bases from J; bases unmatched to any gene: 11. The CDR3 is 17 amino acids. The germline CDR1 and CDR2 sequences are MNHNY and SVGAGI (reference sequence). This chain's CDR3 is CASSYSLAGGQGYEQYF. The CDR3 DNA reads TGTGCCAGCAGTTACTCCCTAGCGGGAGGCCAGGGTTATGAGCAGTACTTC.